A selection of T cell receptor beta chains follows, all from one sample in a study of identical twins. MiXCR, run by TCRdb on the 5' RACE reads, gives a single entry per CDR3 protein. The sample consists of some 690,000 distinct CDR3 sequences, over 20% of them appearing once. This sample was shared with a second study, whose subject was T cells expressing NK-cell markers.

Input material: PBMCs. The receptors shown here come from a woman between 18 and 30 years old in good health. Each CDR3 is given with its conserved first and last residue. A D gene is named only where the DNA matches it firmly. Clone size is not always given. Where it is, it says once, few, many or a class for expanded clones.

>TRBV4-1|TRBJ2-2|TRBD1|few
CASSQGGGQQNTGELFF
TGCGCCAGCAGCCAAGGAGGGGGACAGCAGAACACCGGGGAGCTGTTTTTT
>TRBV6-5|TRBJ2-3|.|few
CASSYSYRTDTQYF
TGTGCCAGCAGTTACTCGTATCGCACAGATACGCAGTATTTT
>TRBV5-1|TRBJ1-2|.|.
CASSLEGQSYGYTF
TGCGCCAGCAGCTTGGAGGGCCAAAGCTATGGCTACACCTTC
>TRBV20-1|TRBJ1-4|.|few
CSAWDRGAPFF
TGCAGTGCTTGGGACCGTGGGGCGCCGTTTTTT
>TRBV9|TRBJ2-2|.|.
CASSVEGTYTGELFF
TGTGCCAGCAGCGTTGAGGGGACCTACACCGGGGAGCTGTTTTTT
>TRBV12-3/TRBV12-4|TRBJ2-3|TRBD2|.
CASRPGTRGTDTQYF
TGTGCCAGCAGACCCGGGACTAGGGGTACAGATACGCAGTATTTT
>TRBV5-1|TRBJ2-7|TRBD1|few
CASSSLGGQGPYEQYF
TGCGCCAGCAGCTCCCTCGGGGGACAGGGACCCTACGAGCAGTACTTC
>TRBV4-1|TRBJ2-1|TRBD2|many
CASSLPMSGVDNEQFF
TGCGCCAGCAGCCTTCCTATGAGCGGGGTGGACAATGAGCAGTTCTTC
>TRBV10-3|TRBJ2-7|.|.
CAISEQATYEQYF
TGTGCCATCAGTGAACAGGCAACCTACGAGCAGTACTTC
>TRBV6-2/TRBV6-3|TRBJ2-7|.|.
CASSYEVGSYEQYF
TGTGCCAGCAGTTACGAGGTCGGGAGCTACGAGCAGTACTTC
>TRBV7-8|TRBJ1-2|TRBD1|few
CASSRGTGAGGYTF
TGTGCCAGCAGCCGGGGCACAGGGGCTGGTGGCTACACCTTC
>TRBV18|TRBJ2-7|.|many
CASSPPRQGYSPYEQYF
TGTGCCAGCTCACCACCCCGTCAAGGGTATAGCCCCTACGAGCAGTACTTC
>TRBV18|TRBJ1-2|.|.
CASSPDARRANYGYTF
TGTGCCAGCTCACCGGATGCGCGCAGAGCTAACTATGGCTACACCTTC
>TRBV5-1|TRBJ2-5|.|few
CASSLGYQRMLETQYF
TGCGCCAGCAGCTTGGGTTACCAGCGGATGCTGGAGACCCAGTACTTC
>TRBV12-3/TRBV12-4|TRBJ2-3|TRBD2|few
CASSPGLAGSNTDTQYF
TGTGCCAGCAGTCCAGGACTAGCGGGATCCAACACAGATACGCAGTATTTT
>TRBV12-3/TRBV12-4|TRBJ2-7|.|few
CASSFGTKSYEQYF
TGTGCCAGCAGTTTCGGGACAAAGTCCTACGAGCAGTACTTC
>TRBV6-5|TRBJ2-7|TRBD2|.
CASSYPKRGGDEQYF
TGTGCCAGCAGTTATCCCAAGCGGGGGGGCGACGAGCAGTACTTC
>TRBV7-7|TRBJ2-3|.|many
CASSLGVRGTDTQYF
TGTGCCAGCAGCTTAGGGGTCAGGGGCACAGATACGCAGTATTTT
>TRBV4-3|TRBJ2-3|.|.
CASSHKVVDTQYF
TGCGCCAGCAGCCATAAGGTCGTAGATACGCAGTATTTT
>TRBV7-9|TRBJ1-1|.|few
CASSPPPTRENTEAFF
TGTGCCAGCAGCCCCCCACCTACACGGGAGAACACTGAAGCTTTCTTT
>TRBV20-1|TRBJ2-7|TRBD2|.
CSARTGLAPLDEQYF
TGCAGTGCTAGGACGGGACTAGCGCCCCTCGACGAGCAGTACTTC
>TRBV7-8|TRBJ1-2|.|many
CASSLAQVGYGYTF
TGTGCCAGCAGCTTAGCTCAAGTGGGCTATGGCTACACCTTC
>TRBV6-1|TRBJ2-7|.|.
CASSTKTGSALIGEQYF
TGTGCCAGCAGTACCAAAACCGGCTCCGCCTTGATTGGGGAGCAGTACTTC
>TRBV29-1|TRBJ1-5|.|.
CSVVENSNQPQHF
TGCAGCGTTGTGGAGAATAGCAATCAGCCCCAGCATTTT
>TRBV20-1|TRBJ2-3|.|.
CSARGGLGLDTQYF
TGCAGTGCTAGAGGGGGGTTAGGGTTAGATACGCAGTATTTT
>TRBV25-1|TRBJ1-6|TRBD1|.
CASSELGQPPLHF
TGTGCCAGCAGTGAACTGGGACAGCCACCCCTCCACTTT
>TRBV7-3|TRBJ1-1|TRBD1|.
CASSFDRATEAFF
TGTGCCAGCAGCTTCGACAGGGCCACTGAAGCTTTCTTT
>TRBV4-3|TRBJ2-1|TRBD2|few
CASSLGVAGRNEQFF
TGCGCCAGCAGCCTAGGGGTAGCGGGGCGGAATGAGCAGTTCTTC
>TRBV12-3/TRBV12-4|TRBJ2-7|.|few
CASSTPDRLDYEQYF
TGTGCCAGCAGCACACCAGACAGACTTGACTACGAGCAGTACTTC
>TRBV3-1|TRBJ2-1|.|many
CASSQTNEQFF
TGTGCCAGCAGCCAGACTAATGAGCAGTTCTTC
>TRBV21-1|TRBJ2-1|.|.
CASSKGRTGNNEQFF
TGTGCCAGCAGCAAAGGCCGGACAGGAAACAATGAGCAGTTCTTC
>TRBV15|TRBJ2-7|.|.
CATSRDGLARREQYF
TGTGCCACCAGCAGAGATGGTCTAGCTCGAAGGGAGCAGTACTTC
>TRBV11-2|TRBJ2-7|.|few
CASSFRDLGRRSSYEQYF
TGTGCCAGCAGCTTTAGGGACTTGGGGCGTCGGAGCTCCTACGAGCAGTACTTC
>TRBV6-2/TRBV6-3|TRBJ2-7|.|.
CASRKVVEDEQYF
TGTGCCAGCCGGAAGGTAGTCGAGGACGAGCAGTACTTC
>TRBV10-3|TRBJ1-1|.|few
CAIKSGNTEAFF
TGTGCCATCAAGTCCGGGAACACTGAAGCTTTCTTT
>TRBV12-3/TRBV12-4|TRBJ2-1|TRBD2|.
CASAPGAASGLHEQFF
TGTGCCAGCGCTCCCGGGGCGGCTAGCGGGTTGCATGAGCAGTTCTTC
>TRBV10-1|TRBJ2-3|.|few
CASSESGSLGDTQYF
TGCGCCAGCAGTGAGTCGGGTAGCTTGGGTGATACGCAGTATTTT
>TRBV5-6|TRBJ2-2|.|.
CARSPVVPGELFF
TGTGCCAGGAGCCCCGTGGTCCCCGGGGAGCTGTTTTTT
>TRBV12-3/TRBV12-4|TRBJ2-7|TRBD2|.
CASSLGTSGTEQYF
TGTGCCAGCAGCCTAGGGACTAGCGGGACCGAGCAGTACTTC
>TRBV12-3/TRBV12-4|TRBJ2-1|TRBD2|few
CASSLSSGEVYNEQFF
TGTGCCAGCAGTTTATCTAGCGGGGAGGTATACAATGAGCAGTTCTTC
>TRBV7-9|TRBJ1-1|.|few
CASSPLGAAMNTEAFF
TGTGCCAGCAGCCCCCTCGGGGCAGCCATGAACACTGAAGCTTTCTTT
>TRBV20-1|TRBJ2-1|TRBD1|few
CSARSRDRGSYYNEQFF
TGCAGTGCTAGATCCCGGGACAGGGGCTCCTACTACAATGAGCAGTTCTTC
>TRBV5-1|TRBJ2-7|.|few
CASSTDNFHEQYF
TGCGCCAGCAGCACGGACAATTTCCACGAGCAGTACTTC
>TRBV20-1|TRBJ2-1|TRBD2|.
CSARWRGAIYNEQFF
TGCAGTGCGCGATGGCGGGGGGCGATCTACAATGAGCAGTTCTTC
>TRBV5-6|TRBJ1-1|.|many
CASSAGPDKAFF
TGTGCCAGCAGCGCGGGCCCAGATAAAGCTTTCTTT
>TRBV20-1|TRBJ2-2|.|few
CSASREPGELFF
TGCAGTGCTAGTAGGGAGCCCGGGGAGCTGTTTTTT
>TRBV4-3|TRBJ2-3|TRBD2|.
CASSQGVSGKGDTQYF
TGCGCCAGCAGCCAAGGGGTGAGCGGGAAGGGTGATACGCAGTATTTT
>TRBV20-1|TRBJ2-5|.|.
CSAPMRAQETQYF
TGCAGTGCCCCTATGCGGGCTCAAGAGACCCAGTACTTC
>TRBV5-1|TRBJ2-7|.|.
CASSSDSGRIYEQYF
TGCGCCAGCAGCTCTGACTCGGGACGAATCTACGAGCAGTACTTC
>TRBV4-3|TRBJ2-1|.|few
CASSQDRAGFNEQFF
TGCGCCAGCAGCCAAGATCGGGCGGGATTCAATGAGCAGTTCTTC
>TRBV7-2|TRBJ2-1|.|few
CASSGGHSYNEQFF
TGTGCCAGCAGCGGGGGCCACTCCTACAATGAGCAGTTCTTC
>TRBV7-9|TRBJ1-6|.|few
CASSLVPPVRSPLHF
TGTGCCAGCAGCTTAGTCCCCCCCGTTCGGTCACCCCTCCACTTT
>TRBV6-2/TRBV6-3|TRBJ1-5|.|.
CASAREKYQPQHF
TGTGCCAGCGCAAGGGAAAAGTATCAGCCCCAGCATTTT
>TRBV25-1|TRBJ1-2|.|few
CASSDRQAGGYTF
TGTGCCAGCAGTGATCGACAGGCGGGTGGCTACACCTTC
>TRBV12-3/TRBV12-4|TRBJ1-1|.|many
CASSLMGTEAFF
TGTGCCAGCAGCTTGATGGGGACTGAAGCTTTCTTT
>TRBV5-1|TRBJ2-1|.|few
CASSLVGGRYNEQFF
TGCGCCAGCAGCTTGGTCGGGGGCAGGTACAATGAGCAGTTCTTC
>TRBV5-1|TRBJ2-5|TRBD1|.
CASSSWGQEGETQYF
TGCGCCAGCAGCTCTTGGGGACAGGAGGGAGAGACCCAGTACTTC
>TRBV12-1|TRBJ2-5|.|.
CATHSEETQYF
TGTGCCACCCACTCCGAGGAGACCCAGTACTTC
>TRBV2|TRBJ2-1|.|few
CASQGLEGDEQFF
TGTGCCAGCCAGGGACTCGAGGGGGATGAGCAGTTCTTC